Included here is one T cell receptor (beta chain) sequence, with context. Which antigen it targets is not known. Per-nucleotide qualities are absent, and no much larger clonotype sits a single base away. The data were obtained in a study of technical replicates of blood from several donors (dated by TCRdb to about 2017). Library preparation was by the immunoSEQ multiplex PCR assay. TCRdb mirrors the immuneACCESS table, restricted to in-frame sequences. Some clones are absent from its copies; in checked studies, under half trace to an unresolved V gene, and the reason for the others is unknown. This sample is represented by around 80,000 clones; around 93% of them were singletons. Of the sample, 0.24% is held by the ten largest clones. Reading the germline V gene gives CDR1 SGDLS and CDR2 YYNGEE. The CDR3 measures 15 amino acids from cysteine to phenylalanine. CDR3 DNA only is kept here, 45 bases in frame from base 1. V is clipped by 4 bases and J by 2 bases, and the sequence between their germline boundaries is 15 bases long.

The TCR comes from a human donor in good health. The sample comprised T cells isolated from PBMCs. The chain links TRBV9 with TRBJ2-5; a tentative D call is TRBD2 (5 bases match). The nucleotide sequence reads as follows: TGTGCCAGCAGCCCGGGCCTGCGGGCACAAGAGACCCAGTACTTC. The translation is CASSPGLRAQETQYF.